The entry that follows covers one TCR beta chain sequence. The antigen remains unidentified. Both 60 Vbeta primers and 13 Jbeta primers went into the PCR. Here immunoSEQ multiplex PCR was the method, and the copy in TCRdb shows in-frame clones only, minus some. The repertoire holds tens of thousands of clones, with around 82% as singletons. V trimming: 4 bases; J trimming: 5 bases; junction bases outside the gene matches: 11. This CDR3 contains 16 residues. The germline gives CDR1 SGHVS, CDR2 FNYEAQ. This specimen belongs to a study of cytomegalovirus exposure and HLA in healthy donors. While unrecorded immune exposures were likely, the donors were nominally healthy when sampled. The study's findings and limits: Earlier analysis found most TCR beta V segments productive about 90% or about 30% of the time. Trimming of TCR beta V- and J-genes showed a link, identified in a later analysis, to a missense DCLRE1C variant. A later analysis, which compared TCR beta chains of equal frequency, found the HLA-associated ones more clonally expanded.

This receptor was obtained from a male donor in good health and CMV-seronegative. V usage is TRBV7-6 and J usage is TRBJ2-7; 10 bases align to TRBD1. Sequencing was performed on PBMCs. CDR3 in amino acids: CASSSLLGTGANEQYF. DNA for the CDR3: TGTGCCAGCAGCTCCCTCCTCGGGACAGGGGCCAACGAGCAGTACTTC. Full variable domain (outside the CDR3, taken from reference TRBV7-6 and TRBJ2-7): GAGVSQSPRYKVTKRGQDVALRCDPISGHVSLYWYRQALGQGPEFLTYFNYEAQQDKSGLPNDRFSAERPEGSISTLTIQRTEQRDSAMYRCASSSLLGTGANEQYFGPGTRLTVT.